This is a list of T cell receptor beta chains from one sample in a study of T cell changes during pregnancy in multiple sclerosis. Sequencing used immunoSEQ multiplex PCR; TCRdb keeps in-frame clones, though not all of them. The table has fewer than 90,000 clones, approximately 95% seen once. The sequenced sample was peripheral blood, obtained after pregnancy. These TCRs come from a female donor in good health, enrolled as a control in a pregnancy study. Both conserved end residues are part of each CDR3. D genes are given only for firm matches. Where a row states a size, it is once, few, many or the class of an expanded clone; other rows omit it.

TRBV12-1	TRBJ1-5	-	-	CASSLRLLGGYNQPQHF	TGTGCCAGCAGCCTTCGACTCCTGGGGGGGTACAATCAGCCCCAGCATTTT
TRBV5-1	TRBJ2-3	TRBD1	-	CASSLDPGGLADTQYF	TGCGCCAGCAGCTTGGACCCAGGGGGCTTGGCAGATACGCAGTATTTT
TRBV7-9	TRBJ2-1	TRBD1	-	CASSSPPGQSSYNEQFF	TGTGCCAGCAGCTCGCCACCGGGACAGAGCTCCTACAATGAGCAGTTCTTC
TRBV9	TRBJ2-1	TRBD2	-	CASSVAPQREGFYNEQFF	TGTGCCAGCAGCGTAGCTCCCCAGCGGGAGGGATTCTACAATGAGCAGTTCTTC
TRBV10-3	TRBJ2-1	-	-	CAISDLAPRVF	TGTGCCATCAGTGATCTAGCGCCTCGGGTCTTC
TRBV18	TRBJ2-3	TRBD2	-	CASSPSATSGTDTQYF	TGTGCCAGCTCACCCTCCGCGACTAGCGGCACAGATACGCAGTATTTT
TRBV18	TRBJ2-1	TRBD2	-	CASSPPSGPYNEQFF	TGTGCCAGCTCACCGCCTAGCGGCCCCTACAATGAGCAGTTCTTC
TRBV28	TRBJ2-2	-	few	CASSLDGLLGELFF	TGTGCCAGCAGTTTAGATGGGCTTTTGGGGGAGCTGTTTTTT
TRBV2	TRBJ1-5	-	once	CASSVRDQPQHF	TGTGCCAGCAGTGTCAGGGATCAGCCCCAGCATTTT
TRBV19	TRBJ2-7	TRBD2	-	CASRKTSGSWYEQYF	TGTGCCAGTAGGAAGACTAGCGGGAGTTGGTACGAGCAGTACTTC
TRBV4-2	TRBJ2-2	TRBD2	-	CASSQDFWGRALPGELFF	TGTGCCAGCAGCCAAGATTTTTGGGGGAGGGCCCTACCCGGGGAGCTGTTTTTT
TRBV6-1	TRBJ2-1	-	once	CASSPQGYEQFF	TGTGCCAGCAGCCCACAGGGTTATGAGCAGTTCTTC
TRBV28	TRBJ1-4	-	-	CASSPLSEGTTNEKLFF	TGTGCCAGCAGCCCCCTGTCCGAGGGAACTACTAATGAAAAACTGTTTTTT
TRBV19	TRBJ2-7	-	-	CASSKKTYGSYEQYF	TGTGCCAGTAGTAAAAAGACATATGGGAGTTACGAGCAGTACTTC
TRBV28	TRBJ1-1	TRBD1	-	CASREISQGVAEAFF	TGTGCCAGCCGCGAAATTAGCCAGGGGGTGGCTGAAGCTTTCTTT
TRBV5-1	TRBJ2-1	-	-	CASSDGGEQFF	TGCGCCAGCAGCGATGGCGGCGAGCAGTTCTTC
TRBV19	TRBJ2-7	-	-	CASSPGGYEQYF	TGTGCCAGTAGCCCAGGGGGGTACGAGCAGTACTTC
TRBV19	TRBJ2-6	-	-	CASIGGAGSGANVLTF	TGTGCCAGTATAGGAGGGGCGGGCTCTGGGGCCAACGTCCTGACTTTC
TRBV10-3	TRBJ1-1	-	-	CAIQARTANTEAFF	TGTGCCATCCAAGCCAGGACAGCGAACACTGAAGCTTTCTTT
TRBV5-4	TRBJ1-1	-	-	CASSRSTETNTEAFF	TGTGCCAGCAGCCGAAGTACGGAGACGAACACTGAAGCTTTCTTT
TRBV25-1	TRBJ2-7	TRBD2	-	CASSVGLAGGPTYEQYF	TGTGCCAGCAGTGTGGGACTAGCGGGAGGGCCGACCTACGAGCAGTACTTC
TRBV29-1	TRBJ2-7	-	-	CSVAISGTLYEQYF	TGCAGCGTTGCGATCTCTGGCACGCTCTACGAGCAGTACTTC
TRBV7-2	TRBJ2-5	TRBD1	-	CASSPQGTAQETQYF	TGTGCCAGCAGCCCCCAGGGGACAGCTCAAGAGACCCAGTACTTC
TRBV4-1	TRBJ1-4	-	-	CASSQGAGDWEKLFF	TGCGCCAGCAGCCAAGGTGCGGGGGACTGGGAAAAACTGTTTTTT
TRBV20-1	TRBJ2-7	-	-	CSANRAYEQYF	TGCAGTGCTAACAGGGCCTACGAGCAGTACTTC
TRBV7-6	TRBJ2-1	TRBD2	-	CASSLGLLAGGYNEQFF	TGTGCCAGCAGCTTAGGGCTATTAGCGGGAGGGTACAATGAGCAGTTCTTC
TRBV7-2	TRBJ1-1	-	-	CASSRTGATEAFF	TGTGCCAGCAGCCGAACAGGAGCCACTGAAGCTTTCTTT
TRBV10-3	TRBJ2-3	TRBD2	-	CAISEAGARTDTQYF	TGTGCCATCAGTGAAGCGGGAGCACGGACAGATACGCAGTATTTT
TRBV15	TRBJ2-2	TRBD2	-	CATSREYGGRAGELFF	TGTGCCACCAGCAGAGAATACGGCGGGAGAGCCGGGGAGCTGTTTTTT
TRBV27	TRBJ2-2	TRBD1	-	CASGRQGNTGELFF	TGTGCCAGCGGCAGACAGGGAAACACCGGGGAGCTGTTTTTT
TRBV7-2	TRBJ2-6	-	few	CASSLVSSGANVLTF	TGTGCCAGCAGCTTAGTCTCCTCTGGGGCCAACGTCCTGACTTTC
TRBV7-9	TRBJ1-3	TRBD1	-	CASSPGTGGNTIYF	TGTGCCAGCAGCCCGGGGACAGGCGGAAACACCATATATTTT
TRBV5-6	TRBJ2-1	TRBD2	-	CASSLVLAGSSYNEQFF	TGTGCCAGCAGCTTGGTCTTAGCGGGAAGCTCCTACAATGAGCAGTTCTTC